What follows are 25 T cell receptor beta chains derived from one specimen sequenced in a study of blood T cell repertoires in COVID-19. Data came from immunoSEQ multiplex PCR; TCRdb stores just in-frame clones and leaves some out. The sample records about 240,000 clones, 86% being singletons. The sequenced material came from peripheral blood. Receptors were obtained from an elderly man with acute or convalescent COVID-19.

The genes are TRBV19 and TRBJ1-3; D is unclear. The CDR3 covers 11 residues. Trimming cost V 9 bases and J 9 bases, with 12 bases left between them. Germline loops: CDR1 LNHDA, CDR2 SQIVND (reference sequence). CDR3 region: CASSLVRTIYF. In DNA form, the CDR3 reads TGTGCCAGCTCCCTAGTCCGCACCATATATTTT. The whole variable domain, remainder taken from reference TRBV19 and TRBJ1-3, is DGGITQSPKYLFRKEGQNVTLSCEQNLNHDAMYWYRQDPGQGLRLIYYSQIVNDFQKGDIAEGYSVSREKKESFPLTVTSAQKNPTAFYLCASSLVRTIYFGEGSWLTVV.

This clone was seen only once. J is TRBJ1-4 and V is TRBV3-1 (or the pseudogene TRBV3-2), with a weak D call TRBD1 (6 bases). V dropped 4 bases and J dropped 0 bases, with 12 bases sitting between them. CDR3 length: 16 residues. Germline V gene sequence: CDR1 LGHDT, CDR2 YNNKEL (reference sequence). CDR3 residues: CASSPGQFATNEKLFF. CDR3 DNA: TGTGCCAGCAGCCCCGGACAGTTCGCAACTAATGAAAAACTGTTTTTT.

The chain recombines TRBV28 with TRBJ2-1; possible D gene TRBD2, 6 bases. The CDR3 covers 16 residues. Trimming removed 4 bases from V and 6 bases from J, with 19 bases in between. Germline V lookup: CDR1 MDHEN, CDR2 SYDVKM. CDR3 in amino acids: CASSSRGTGRSNEQFF. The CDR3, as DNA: TGTGCCAGCAGTTCCCGGGGGACGGGTAGAAGCAATGAGCAGTTCTTC. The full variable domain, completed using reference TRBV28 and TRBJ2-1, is DVKVTQSSRYLVKRTGEKVFLECVQDMDHENMFWYRQDPGLGLRLIYFSYDVKMKEKGDIPEGYSVSREKKERFSLILESASTNQTSMYLCASSSRGTGRSNEQFFGPGTRLTVL.

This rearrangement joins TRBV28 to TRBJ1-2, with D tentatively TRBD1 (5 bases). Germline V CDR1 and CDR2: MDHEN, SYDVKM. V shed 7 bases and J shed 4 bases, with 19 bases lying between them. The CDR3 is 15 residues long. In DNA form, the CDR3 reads TGTGCCAGCACCCAACAGGTCGGCAAGCCCTATGGCTACACCTTC. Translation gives CASTQQVGKPYGYTF.

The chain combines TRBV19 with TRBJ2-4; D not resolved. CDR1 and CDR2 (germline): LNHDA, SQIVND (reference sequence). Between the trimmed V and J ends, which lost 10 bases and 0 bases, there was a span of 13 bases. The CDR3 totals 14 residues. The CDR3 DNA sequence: TGTGCCACCCACGCGGTAGGAGCCAAAAACATTCAGTACTTC. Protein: CATHAVGAKNIQYF. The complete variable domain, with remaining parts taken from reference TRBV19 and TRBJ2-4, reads DGGITQSPKYLFRKEGQNVTLSCEQNLNHDAMYWYRQDPGQGLRLIYYSQIVNDFQKGDIAEGYSVSREKKESFPLTVTSAQKNPTAFYLCATHAVGAKNIQYFGAGTRLSVL.

The CDR3 sequence: CASSSQGSSYNEQFF. Here the CDR3 DNA reads TGTGCCAGCAGTTCACAGGGGAGCTCCTACAATGAGCAGTTCTTC. The chain uses TRBV6-5 and TRBJ2-1; TRBD1 matches 7 bases. Germline V gene data show CDR1 as MNHEY and CDR2 as SVGAGI. V gave up 4 bases and J gave up 0 bases; unmatched junction bases: 3. This CDR3 has 15 residues.

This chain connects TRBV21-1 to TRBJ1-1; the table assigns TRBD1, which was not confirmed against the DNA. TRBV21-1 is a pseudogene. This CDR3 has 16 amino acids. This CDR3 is CASSKPWTEPNTEAFF. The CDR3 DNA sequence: TGTGCCAGCAGCAAACCTTGGACAGAACCTAACACTGAAGCTTTCTTT.

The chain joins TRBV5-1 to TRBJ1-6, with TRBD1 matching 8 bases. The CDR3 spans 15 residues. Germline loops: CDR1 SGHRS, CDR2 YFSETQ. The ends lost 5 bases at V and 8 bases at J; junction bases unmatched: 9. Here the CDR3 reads CASSPRTGSDSPLHF. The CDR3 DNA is TGCGCCAGCAGTCCCCGGACAGGGAGCGATTCACCCCTCCACTTT.

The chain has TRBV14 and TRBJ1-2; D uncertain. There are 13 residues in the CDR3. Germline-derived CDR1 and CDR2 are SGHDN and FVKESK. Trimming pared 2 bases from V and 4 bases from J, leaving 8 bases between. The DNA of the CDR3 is TGTGCCAGCAGCCAAATGGTCGGCTATGGCTACACCTTC. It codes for CASSQMVGYGYTF.

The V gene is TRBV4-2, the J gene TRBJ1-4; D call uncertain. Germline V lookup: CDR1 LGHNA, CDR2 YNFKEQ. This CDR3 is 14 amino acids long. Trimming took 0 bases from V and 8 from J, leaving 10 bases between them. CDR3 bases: TGTGCCAGCAGCCAAGAGAGGGTGAGGGAAAAACTGTTTTTT. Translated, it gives CASSQERVREKLFF.

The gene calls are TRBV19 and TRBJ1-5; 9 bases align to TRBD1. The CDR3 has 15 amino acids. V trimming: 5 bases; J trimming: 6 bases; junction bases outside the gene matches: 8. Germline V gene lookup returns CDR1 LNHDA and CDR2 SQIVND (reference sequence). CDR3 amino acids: CASSGGTGRTQPQHF. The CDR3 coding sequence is TGTGCCAGTAGTGGGGGGACAGGGAGGACTCAGCCCCAGCATTTT.

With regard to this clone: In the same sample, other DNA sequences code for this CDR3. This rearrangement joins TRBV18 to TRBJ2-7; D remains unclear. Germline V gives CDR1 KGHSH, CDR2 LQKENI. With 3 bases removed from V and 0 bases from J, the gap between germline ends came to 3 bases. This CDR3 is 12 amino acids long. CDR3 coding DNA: TGTGCCAGCTCACCGAGCTCCTACGAGCAGTACTTC. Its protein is CASSPSSYEQYF.

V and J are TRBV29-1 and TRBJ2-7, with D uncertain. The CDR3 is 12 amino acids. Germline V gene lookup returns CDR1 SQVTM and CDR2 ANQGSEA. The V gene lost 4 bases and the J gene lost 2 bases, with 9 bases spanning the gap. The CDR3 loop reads CSVVYQAYEQYF. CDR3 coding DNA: TGCAGCGTTGTGTATCAGGCCTACGAGCAGTACTTC.

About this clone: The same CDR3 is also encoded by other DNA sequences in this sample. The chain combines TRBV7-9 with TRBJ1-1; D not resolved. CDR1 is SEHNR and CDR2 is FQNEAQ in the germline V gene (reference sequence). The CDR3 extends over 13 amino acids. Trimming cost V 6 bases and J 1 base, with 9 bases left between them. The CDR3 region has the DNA TGTGCCAGCAGTTCCGCAGGGAACACTGAAGCTTTCTTT. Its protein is CASSSAGNTEAFF.

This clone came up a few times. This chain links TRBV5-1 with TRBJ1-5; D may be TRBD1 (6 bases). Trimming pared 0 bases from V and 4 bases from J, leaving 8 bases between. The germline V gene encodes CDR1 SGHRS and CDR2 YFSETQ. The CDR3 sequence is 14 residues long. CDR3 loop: CASSLGGPNQPQHF. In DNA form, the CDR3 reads TGCGCCAGCAGCTTGGGGGGGCCAAATCAGCCCCAGCATTTT.

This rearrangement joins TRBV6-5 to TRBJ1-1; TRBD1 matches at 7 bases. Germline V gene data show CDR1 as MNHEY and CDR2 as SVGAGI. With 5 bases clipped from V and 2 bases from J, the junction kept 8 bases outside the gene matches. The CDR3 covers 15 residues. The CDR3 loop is CASSPPWDRNTEAFF. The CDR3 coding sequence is TGTGCCAGCAGTCCTCCGTGGGACAGAAACACTGAAGCTTTCTTT.

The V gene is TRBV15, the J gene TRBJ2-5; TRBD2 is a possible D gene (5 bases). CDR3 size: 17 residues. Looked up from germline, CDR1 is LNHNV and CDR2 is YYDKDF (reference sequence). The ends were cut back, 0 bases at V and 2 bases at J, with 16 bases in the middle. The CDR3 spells CATSRDDRGGLQETQYF. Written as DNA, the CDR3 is TGTGCCACCAGCAGAGATGATCGGGGTGGGTTACAAGAGACCCAGTACTTC.

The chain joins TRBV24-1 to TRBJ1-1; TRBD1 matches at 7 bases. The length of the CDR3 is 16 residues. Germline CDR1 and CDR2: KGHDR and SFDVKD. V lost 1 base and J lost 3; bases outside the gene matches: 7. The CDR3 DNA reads TGTGCCACCAGTGATTTAGTCAGGGGGGAGGACACTGAAGCTTTCTTT. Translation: CATSDLVRGEDTEAFF.

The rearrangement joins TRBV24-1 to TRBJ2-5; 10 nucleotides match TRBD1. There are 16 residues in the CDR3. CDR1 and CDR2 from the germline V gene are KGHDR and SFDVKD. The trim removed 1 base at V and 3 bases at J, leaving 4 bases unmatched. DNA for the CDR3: TGTGCCACCAGTGATTTTTCCGGGACAGGGGAAGAGACCCAGTACTTC. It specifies CATSDFSGTGEETQYF.

CDR3 coding DNA: TGTGCCATCAGAGGGGAGGGTCAGCCCCAGCATTTT. Its protein is CAIRGEGQPQHF. This chain links TRBV10-3 with TRBJ1-5; D possibly corresponds to TRBD1 (5 bases). Trimming pared 6 bases from V and 6 bases from J, leaving 9 bases between. Germline CDR1 ENHRY, CDR2 SYGVKD. The CDR3 has 12 amino acids.

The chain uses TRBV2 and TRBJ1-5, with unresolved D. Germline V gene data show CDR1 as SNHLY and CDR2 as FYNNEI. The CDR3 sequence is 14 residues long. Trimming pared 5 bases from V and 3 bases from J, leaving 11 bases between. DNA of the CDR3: TGTGCCAGCAGTCAGAGGATCGTCAATCAGCCCCAGCATTTT. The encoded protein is CASSQRIVNQPQHF.

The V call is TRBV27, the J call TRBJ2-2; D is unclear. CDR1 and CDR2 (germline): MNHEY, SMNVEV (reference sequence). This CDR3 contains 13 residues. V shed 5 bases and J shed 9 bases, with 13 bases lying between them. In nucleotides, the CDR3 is TGTGCCAGCAGTCCCTCGGTGAAGAGGGAGCTGTTTTTT. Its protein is CASSPSVKRELFF.

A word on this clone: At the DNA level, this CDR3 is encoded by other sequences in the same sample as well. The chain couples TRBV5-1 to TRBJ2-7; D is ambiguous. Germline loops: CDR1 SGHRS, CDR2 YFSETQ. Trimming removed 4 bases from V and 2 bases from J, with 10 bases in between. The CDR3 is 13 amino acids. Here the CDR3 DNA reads TGCGCCAGCAGCCCGACAAACCCCTACGAGCAGTACTTC. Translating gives CASSPTNPYEQYF.

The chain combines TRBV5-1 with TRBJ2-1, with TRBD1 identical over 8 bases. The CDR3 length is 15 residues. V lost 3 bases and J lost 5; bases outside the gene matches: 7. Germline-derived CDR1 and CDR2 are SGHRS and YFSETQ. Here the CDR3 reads CASSSGQGYHNEQFF. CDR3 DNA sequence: TGCGCCAGCAGCTCTGGACAGGGTTACCACAATGAGCAGTTCTTC.

This CDR3 reads CATPPQGTSNPSGNTIYF. CDR3 DNA: TGCGCCACCCCGCCCCAGGGGACATCAAACCCCTCTGGAAACACCATATATTTT. J is TRBJ1-3 and V is TRBV23-1; TRBD1 might be the D (6 bases). TRBV23-1 is an open reading frame, and its role is uncertain. This CDR3 comprises 18 residues. The V end was cut by 10 bases, the J end by 0 bases, with 25 bases between.